Listed below are T cell receptor beta chains from one sample, sequenced in a study of Ad26.COV2.S vaccination and SARS-CoV-2 variants. Measured with immunoSEQ multiplex PCR; TCRdb has only the in-frame clones, and not every one. The repertoire holds more than 400,000 clones, 92% seen once, with around 1.7% in the top ten. The sequenced sample was peripheral blood, obtained in a trial of Ad26.COV2.S vaccine versus placebo. These receptors came from a person between 18 and 65 years old who received the Ad26.COV2.S COVID-19 vaccine or a placebo. CDR3s include the opening cysteine and the closing phenylalanine or tryptophan. A D gene is named only where the DNA matches it firmly. Clone size, where shown, is once, few, many, or a class for clones that have expanded.

D gene: -; J gene: TRBJ2-7; clone size: -; V gene: TRBV15; CDR3 DNA: TGTGCCACCAGCGGAGAGGACGGAACCTACGAGCAGTACTTC; CDR3 protein: CATSGEDGTYEQYF
D gene: TRBD1; J gene: TRBJ1-2; clone size: -; V gene: TRBV19; CDR3 DNA: TGTGCCAGTAACCCTAATACCGGACAGGCCTTTATGGGCTACACCTTC; CDR3 protein: CASNPNTGQAFMGYTF
D gene: TRBD1; J gene: TRBJ1-5; clone size: -; V gene: TRBV24-1; CDR3 DNA: TGTGCCACCAGTGATTTGGGGACAGGGACCAGGCAGCCCCAGCATTTT; CDR3 protein: CATSDLGTGTRQPQHF
D gene: TRBD1; J gene: TRBJ1-2; clone size: -; V gene: TRBV6-1; CDR3 DNA: TGTGCCAGCAGTGAAGCTCGGGACAGCATCTATGGCTACACCTTC; CDR3 protein: CASSEARDSIYGYTF
D gene: TRBD2; J gene: TRBJ2-7; clone size: -; V gene: TRBV7-6; CDR3 DNA: TGTGCCAGCAGCCGAGGGACTACCTACGAGCAGTACTTC; CDR3 protein: CASSRGTTYEQYF
D gene: -; J gene: TRBJ2-7; clone size: -; V gene: TRBV30; CDR3 DNA: TGTGCCTGGAGTGTACAGAAAAATTACGAGCAGTACTTC; CDR3 protein: CAWSVQKNYEQYF
D gene: -; J gene: TRBJ1-1; clone size: once; V gene: TRBV19; CDR3 DNA: TGTGCCAGTAGTATGGGAGAGGGTTCGAGGGACGAAGAATTGAGGGACACTGAAGCTTTCTTT; CDR3 protein: CASSMGEGSRDEELRDTEAFF
D gene: -; J gene: TRBJ1-2; clone size: -; V gene: TRBV6-5; CDR3 DNA: TGTGCCAGCAGTTACGGGGACCAAATAAATGGCTACACCTTC; CDR3 protein: CASSYGDQINGYTF
D gene: -; J gene: TRBJ2-1; clone size: once; V gene: TRBV20-1; CDR3 DNA: TGCAGTGCTAGTCGAGTGGTAGCGGTAAATGAGCAGTTCTTC; CDR3 protein: CSASRVVAVNEQFF
D gene: -; J gene: TRBJ1-1; clone size: -; V gene: TRBV18; CDR3 DNA: TGTGCCAGCTCACCACAGGGGTCGAACACTGAAGCTTTCTTT; CDR3 protein: CASSPQGSNTEAFF
D gene: -; J gene: TRBJ2-2; clone size: -; V gene: TRBV18; CDR3 DNA: TGTGCCAGCTCACCACCGTCCAACACCGGGGAGCTGTTTTTT; CDR3 protein: CASSPPSNTGELFF
D gene: -; J gene: TRBJ2-4; clone size: -; V gene: TRBV20-1; CDR3 DNA: TGCAGTGCTAGTAGGAGGGGGCCAGGAGACATTCAGTACTTC; CDR3 protein: CSASRRGPGDIQYF
D gene: -; J gene: TRBJ2-3; clone size: -; V gene: TRBV4-1; CDR3 DNA: TGCGCCAGCAGCCAAGATCGCAGGGCAGGGGGGGATACGCAGTATTTT; CDR3 protein: CASSQDRRAGGDTQYF
D gene: -; J gene: TRBJ1-5; clone size: -; V gene: TRBV12-2; CDR3 DNA: TGTGCAAGTCGCTTACTGAGTTTGAGAAATCAGCCCCAGCATTTT; CDR3 protein: CASRLLSLRNQPQHF
D gene: -; J gene: TRBJ2-1; clone size: -; V gene: TRBV30; CDR3 DNA: TGTGCCTGGAGTGTACGCCTCGACGAGCAGTTCTTC; CDR3 protein: CAWSVRLDEQFF
D gene: -; J gene: TRBJ2-1; clone size: -; V gene: TRBV7-2; CDR3 DNA: TGTGCCAGCAGCTTAGGACAGCTGTACAATGAGCAGTTCTTC; CDR3 protein: CASSLGQLYNEQFF
D gene: TRBD1; J gene: TRBJ1-2; clone size: -; V gene: TRBV18; CDR3 DNA: TGTGCCAGCTCACCACGGACAGGGGTAGCTAACTATGGCTACACCTTC; CDR3 protein: CASSPRTGVANYGYTF
D gene: -; J gene: TRBJ1-2; clone size: -; V gene: TRBV7-9; CDR3 DNA: TGTGCCAGCAGGATACAGGGACTGTCTAACTATGGCTACACCTTC; CDR3 protein: CASRIQGLSNYGYTF
D gene: -; J gene: TRBJ1-1; clone size: once; V gene: TRBV21-1; CDR3 DNA: TGTGCCAGCAGCAACCCTCAATTGGACGGGAACACTGAAGCTTTCTTT; CDR3 protein: CASSNPQLDGNTEAFF
D gene: TRBD2; J gene: TRBJ2-1; clone size: -; V gene: TRBV24-1; CDR3 DNA: TGTGCCACTCCAACTCGTATTTCTAGCGGGGGGGCGGGAGAGCAGTTCTTC; CDR3 protein: CATPTRISSGGAGEQFF
D gene: -; J gene: TRBJ1-2; clone size: once; V gene: TRBV9; CDR3 DNA: TGTGCCAGCAGCGTAGGGGGTGAGAATGGCTACACCTTC; CDR3 protein: CASSVGGENGYTF
D gene: -; J gene: TRBJ1-1; clone size: -; V gene: TRBV5-1; CDR3 DNA: TGCGCCAGCAGCTTATTCCAGGGAAACACTGAAGCTTTCTTT; CDR3 protein: CASSLFQGNTEAFF
D gene: -; J gene: TRBJ2-5; clone size: -; V gene: TRBV19; CDR3 DNA: TGTGCCAGTAACGGCGGGCGAACACAAGAGACCCAGTACTTC; CDR3 protein: CASNGGRTQETQYF
D gene: -; J gene: TRBJ2-7; clone size: -; V gene: TRBV30; CDR3 DNA: TGTGCCTGGAGGACCGGGGCCGCGAACGAGCAGTACTTC; CDR3 protein: CAWRTGAANEQYF
D gene: -; J gene: TRBJ1-4; clone size: -; V gene: TRBV15; CDR3 DNA: TGTGCCACCAGCAGTTTGGGGACGGAGAAGCCAACTAATGAAAAACTGTTTTTT; CDR3 protein: CATSSLGTEKPTNEKLFF
D gene: -; J gene: TRBJ1-5; clone size: -; V gene: TRBV7-6; CDR3 DNA: TGTGCCAGCAGCTTGGAAGGCAATAGCAATCAGCCCCAGCATTTT; CDR3 protein: CASSLEGNSNQPQHF